The present entry profiles one T cell receptor beta chain with its context. Its antigen is not known. Per the germline V gene, CDR1 is SNHLY and CDR2 is FYNNEI. The CDR3 covers 14 residues. These data originate in a study of blood T cells in healthy people across ages. For the second PCR, which ran for 7 to 11 cycles, a sample-barcoded 5' primer and a J-beta primer mix were used. TCRdb reanalysed the 5' RACE reads using MiXCR and keeps one entry per CDR3 protein. Among roughly 1,500,000 distinct CDR3 sequences listed, about 40% were seen once. Findings of the study overall: Diversity estimates from one million T cells were considered underestimates. A strong correlation was found between TCR beta diversity and the percentage of naive T cells.

This rearrangement joins TRBV2 to TRBJ2-4; 7 bases fit TRBD2. The tail of the sequence fits TRBJ2-7 better, so the J call may be wrong. Sequencing was done on a sample of blood. This clonotype was obtained from a woman aged 18-35 years in good health. The CDR3 reads CASSERERSYEQYF. The CDR3 DNA is TGTGCCAGCAGTGAGCGGGAGCGGAGCTACGAGCAGTACTTC.